This entry concerns a single T cell receptor beta chain. As yet, its antigen is unknown. One end of the junction varies from germline; a read error may be responsible. The entry originates in a study of molecular identifiers for immune sequencing clone quantification. The study's findings and limits: Naive cells had under 1% of molecules in clones above 20 RNA copies, effectors over 99%.

TCRdb re-called the PCR reads with MiXCR, one entry per CDR3 protein. The table shows approximately 550,000 distinct CDR3 sequences, with approximately 25% occurring only once. Germline loops: CDR1 LGHNA, CDR2 YSLEER. The CDR3 has 13 amino acids. What was sequenced was naive CD8+ T cells from blood, with Jurkat cell RNA spiked in. Subset reported: FACS-sorted CD8+CD4-CCR7+CD45RA+ naive T cells. This sequence originates from a human donor in good health. Some libraries in this study had Jurkat cell RNA spiked in. The chain carries TRBV4-3 and TRBJ2-7; D call uncertain. The CDR3: CASSQERNYAQYF. The CDR3 DNA reads TGCGCCAGCAGCCAGGAGAGGAACTACGCGCAGTACTTC.